The 28 T cell receptor beta chains below all came from one sample that was sequenced in a study of T-cell reconstitution after alpha-beta-depleted transplantation in children. Researchers prepared the TCRbeta library using unique molecular identifiers, the study reports. From the PCR reads, TCRdb called clonotypes with MiXCR, one entry per CDR3 protein. This table holds 700,000 to 850,000 distinct CDR3 sequences, roughly 15% found once. The material sequenced was PBMCs, mostly from graft donor cells, taken 360 days after TCRalphabeta/CD19-depleted stem cell transplant. The receptors were gathered from a male patient younger than 18 who had a stem cell transplant for acute lymphoblastic leukemia, so the T cells may come from the graft donor.

This clonotype was observed a handful of times. The V gene is TRBV29-1, the J gene TRBJ1-1; 9 bases align to TRBD1. The CDR3 runs 14 residues. Trimming at V came to 5 bases and at J to 1 base, leaving 5 bases not matched to a gene. CDR1 and CDR2 from the germline V gene are SQVTM and ANQGSEA. This CDR3 reads CSVKQGAANTEAFF. As DNA, the CDR3 is TGCAGCGTTAAACAGGGGGCGGCGAACACTGAAGCTTTCTTT.

This clonotype was seen a few times. The J gene is TRBJ1-1, the V gene TRBV11-2, with D unclear. Trimming removed 1 base at V and 5 bases at J, with 14 bases between. The CDR3 contains 15 residues. Germline CDR1 is SGHAT and CDR2 is FQNNGV. Here the CDR3 DNA reads TGTGCCAGCAGCTTAGCTCCCCCCGGGAGGACTGAAGCTTTCTTT. Translated: CASSLAPPGRTEAFF.

V is TRBV27 and J is TRBJ2-1, with 12 positions matching TRBD2. V lost 3 bases and J lost 8; bases outside the gene matches: 5. CDR3 length equals 15 residues. The germline gives CDR1 MNHEY, CDR2 SMNVEV (reference sequence). CDR3 nucleotide sequence: TGTGCCAGCAGTTTCCTAGCGGGAGGGCCAGATGAGCAGTTCTTC. The encoded protein is CASSFLAGGPDEQFF.

This chain links TRBV11-2 with TRBJ1-1; D may be TRBD1 (5 bases). The CDR3 totals 14 residues. Per the germline V gene, CDR1 is SGHAT and CDR2 is FQNNGV. V lost 3 bases and J 4 bases, leaving 12 bases between the germline ends. The CDR3 DNA follows: TGTGCCAGCAGCTTTCCCTGGGGGGGCACTGAAGCTTTCTTT. Translated: CASSFPWGGTEAFF.

CDR3 region: CASSLNRDRPKYYNSPLHF. The CDR3 DNA reads as TGTGCCAGCAGCTTAAACCGGGACAGGCCAAAGTACTATAATTCACCCCTCCACTTT. The V and J genes are TRBV5-5 and TRBJ1-6, with 8 nucleotides matching TRBD1. This CDR3 contains 19 residues. Germline V gene sequence: CDR1 SGHKS, CDR2 YYEKEE (reference sequence). With V trimmed by 2 bases and J by 3 bases, 13 bases remained unmatched.

This clonotype has more than one count but fewer than ten. This chain links TRBV10-3 with TRBJ2-7; 8 nucleotides line up with TRBD1. Germline values: CDR1 ENHRY, CDR2 SYGVKD. After removal of 7 bases from V and 7 bases from J, the junction contained 12 bases not matched to a gene. The CDR3 length is 14 residues. CDR3 bases: TGTGCCATCACCAACGGGACAGGATCGGGTGAGCAGTACTTC. Protein: CAITNGTGSGEQYF.

In this sample, this clonotype turned up many times. The rearrangement uses TRBV7-3 and TRBJ2-3, with 11 bases fitting TRBD2. Germline loops: CDR1 SGHTA, CDR2 FQGTGA. This CDR3 spans 17 amino acids. Germline trimming cut 4 bases from V and 4 bases from J; bases unmatched to any gene: 10. This chain's CDR3 is CASSSRIAGGPADTQYF. The CDR3 bases are TGTGCCAGCAGCTCTCGTATAGCGGGAGGGCCCGCAGATACGCAGTATTTT.

The chain employs TRBV5-1 and TRBJ1-4; no clear D. The V end was cut by 8 bases, the J end by 4 bases, with 12 bases between. The CDR3 extends over 13 amino acids. Per germline, CDR1 SGHRS and CDR2 YFSETQ. CDR3 region: CASQVGFNEKLFF. The CDR3 DNA sequence: TGCGCCAGTCAGGTCGGGTTTAATGAAAAACTGTTTTTT.

This clonotype showed up just a few times. The chain links TRBV5-1 to TRBJ1-1; D not certain. The CDR3 consists of 15 residues. V was cut by 1 base and J by 6 bases, with 16 bases left in between. Germline CDR1 is SGHRS and CDR2 is YFSETQ. Here the CDR3 reads CASSLRRRNPSEAFF. CDR3 in DNA: TGCGCCAGCAGCTTGAGGCGGCGAAACCCTTCTGAAGCTTTCTTT.

This clonotype was seen many times. This chain links TRBV5-1 with TRBJ2-1; 10 bases are shared with TRBD2. The CDR3 covers 16 residues. The V gene's germline CDR1 is SGHRS and CDR2 YFSETQ. Unmatched junction bases numbered 5, after V lost 3 bases and J lost 2 bases. CDR3 DNA sequence: TGCGCCAGCAGCTCTAGCGGGAGAGTAACCTACAATGAGCAGTTCTTC. The encoded protein is CASSSSGRVTYNEQFF.

This clonotype was counted only a few times. J is TRBJ2-7 and V is TRBV21-1. TRBV21-1 is a listed pseudogene. The CDR3 loop spans 10 amino acids. CDR3: CASSICVKFF. CDR3 sequence (DNA): TGTGCCAGCAGTATTTGCGTCAAATTCTTC.

This clonotype was seen a single time. J is TRBJ2-1 and V is TRBV14; D not resolved. CDR3 size: 16 residues. Germline V gene sequence: CDR1 SGHDN, CDR2 FVKESK. V lost 3 bases to trimming and J lost 4 bases, with 16 bases between them. The CDR3 sequence: CASSQGGRRTYNEQFF. In nucleotides, the CDR3 is TGTGCCAGCAGCCAGGGCGGCAGACGAACTTACAATGAGCAGTTCTTC.

The chain carries TRBV7-9 and TRBJ2-3; 10 positions agree with TRBD2. This CDR3 spans 15 amino acids. CDR1 and CDR2 from the germline V gene are SEHNR and FQNEAQ (reference sequence). The junction had 3 bases not matched to a gene; V was cut back by 4 bases and J by 2 bases. CDR3 in amino acids: CASSYGLADTDTQYF. The CDR3 DNA follows: TGTGCCAGCAGCTACGGACTAGCGGACACAGATACGCAGTATTTT. The full variable domain, with the rest looked up from reference TRBV7-9 and TRBJ2-3, is DTGVSQNPRHKITKRGQNVTFRCDPISEHNRLYWYRQTLGQGPEFLTYFQNEAQLEKSRLLSDRFSAERPKGSFSTLEIQRTEQGDSAMYLCASSYGLADTDTQYFGPGTRLTVL.

The chain has TRBV29-1 and TRBJ2-2, with 7 bases that match TRBD2. V lost 5 bases, J lost 6 bases, and 24 bases stayed unmatched. This CDR3 spans 19 amino acids. Germline loops: CDR1 SQVTM, CDR2 ANQGSEA. CDR3 sequence (DNA): TGCAGCGTTCCCCTGTGGGGGGGACCAAGAGGGCGATCCGCCGGGGAGCTGTTTTTT. As protein: CSVPLWGGPRGRSAGELFF.

This chain uses TRBV5-1 with TRBJ2-1; tentative D call: TRBD2 (5 bases). Trimming removed 0 bases at V and 9 bases at J, with 16 bases between. Germline V lookup: CDR1 SGHRS, CDR2 YFSETQ. This CDR3 is built from 15 residues. The CDR3 region is CASSLVASLEGEQFF. The CDR3 nucleotides read TGCGCCAGCAGCTTGGTGGCTAGCCTGGAAGGTGAGCAGTTCTTC.

This clonotype has just a few counts. The CDR3 sequence: CASRGLGDQPQHF. The CDR3 DNA is TGTGCCAGCAGGGGTCTCGGGGATCAGCCCCAGCATTTT. V is TRBV12-3 or TRBV12-4 and J is TRBJ1-5; D ambiguous. The CDR3 spans 13 residues. V lost 6 bases to trimming and J lost 5 bases, with 11 bases between them.

The chain has TRBV5-1 and TRBJ2-7; no clear D gene. Trimming pared 1 base from V and 4 bases from J, leaving 21 bases between. Germline CDR1 and CDR2: SGHRS and YFSETQ. The CDR3 spans 17 residues. The CDR3 DNA reads TGCGCCAGCAGCTTGTGGACGCGTGGCAGCTTCGGTTACGAGCAGTACTTC. This encodes CASSLWTRGSFGYEQYF.

The chain has TRBV29-1 and TRBJ2-7; the match to TRBD1 covers 9 bases. Looked up from germline, CDR1 is SQVTM and CDR2 is ANQGSEA. The ends lost 7 bases at V and 3 bases at J; junction bases unmatched: 7. The CDR3 extends over 13 amino acids. This chain's CDR3 is CSARTGVNYEQYF. In nucleotides, the CDR3 is TGCAGCGCCCGGACAGGGGTGAACTACGAGCAGTACTTC.

The CDR3 DNA follows: TGCGCCAGCAGCGTCCGGGACACCTCCTACGAGCAGTACTTC. Residues: CASSVRDTSYEQYF. The chain combines TRBV5-1 with TRBJ2-7, with D maybe TRBD1 (6 bases). This CDR3 is 14 amino acids long. Trimming took off 4 bases at V and 0 bases at J, with 11 bases between the two ends. From germline, CDR1 is SGHRS and CDR2 YFSETQ.

This clonotype has a handful of counts. This rearrangement joins TRBV7-9 to TRBJ2-2; the D gene is possibly TRBD1 (6 bases). The ends were cut back, 5 bases at V and 0 bases at J, with 13 bases in the middle. The CDR3 sequence is 16 residues long. Germline V gene sequence: CDR1 SEHNR, CDR2 FQNEAQ (reference sequence). Here the CDR3 reads CASSPPRGSNTGELFF. The CDR3 nucleotides are TGTGCCAGCAGCCCGCCCAGGGGCTCGAACACCGGGGAGCTGTTTTTT.

The CDR3 region is CASSQDQLAGKYEQYF. The DNA for the CDR3 is TGCGCCAGCAGCCAAGACCAATTAGCGGGGAAATACGAGCAGTACTTC. The chain uses TRBV4-1 and TRBJ2-7; TRBD2 matches at 8 bases. The CDR3 has 16 amino acids. The germline V gene has CDR1 MGHRA and CDR2 YSYEKL. J was trimmed by 4 bases and V by 0 bases; bases with no gene match: 8.

This clonotype was counted between two and nine times. The V and J genes are TRBV5-1 and TRBJ2-6, with 9 bases fitting TRBD1. Germline CDR1 reads SGHRS; CDR2 reads YFSETQ. The length of the CDR3 is 18 residues. The V and J ends lost 5 bases and 1 base, in that order; junction bases with no gene match: 10. CDR3 in amino acids: CASRRGQGLSSGANVLTF. CDR3 nucleotide sequence: TGCGCCAGCAGGCGGGGACAGGGCCTATCATCTGGGGCCAACGTCCTGACTTTC.

This clonotype was picked up a small number of times. J is TRBJ1-2 and V is TRBV27; 7 positions match TRBD1. Germline CDR1 MNHEY, CDR2 SMNVEV (reference sequence). Germline trimming cut 5 bases from V and 7 bases from J; bases unmatched to any gene: 10. CDR3 length equals 14 residues. The CDR3 loop reads CASSGHDRAPGYTF. The CDR3 nucleotides read TGTGCCAGCAGTGGCCACGACAGGGCGCCTGGCTACACCTTC.

The genes are TRBV10-3 and TRBJ1-1; D possibly corresponds to TRBD1 (5 bases). Between the trimmed V and J ends, which lost 8 bases and 4 bases, there was a span of 8 bases. CDR3 length: 11 residues. Per the germline V gene, CDR1 is ENHRY and CDR2 is SYGVKD. CDR3 bases: TGTGCCATCGGGGGGACCACTGAAGCTTTCTTT. This codes for CAIGGTTEAFF.

The sample holds a few counts of this clonotype. The chain recombines TRBV12-3 or TRBV12-4 with TRBJ1-2; TRBD1 is a possible D gene (5 bases). Trimming cost V 5 bases and J 3 bases, with 19 bases left between them. CDR3 length equals 16 residues. Written as DNA, the CDR3 is TGTGCCAGCAGTGCCGCCGGGACCCCTTTGTACTATGGCTACACCTTC. Its translation is CASSAAGTPLYYGYTF.

Many counts were recorded for this clonotype. This rearrangement joins TRBV27 to TRBJ2-7; TRBD2 matches 11 bases. V lost 6 bases, J lost 4 bases, and 5 bases stayed unmatched. CDR3 length equals 14 residues. The germline V gene encodes CDR1 MNHEY and CDR2 SMNVEV (reference sequence). CDR3 coding DNA: TGTGCCAGCAGCGGGACTAGCGGAGCTTACGAGCAGTACTTC. Its protein product is CASSGTSGAYEQYF.

In this sample, this clonotype turned up many times. V gene TRBV19 combines with J gene TRBJ1-1; 9 bases are a match to TRBD1. The CDR3 contains 16 residues. V gave up 5 bases and J gave up 1 base; unmatched junction bases: 8. In germline, CDR1 is LNHDA, CDR2 SQIVND (reference sequence). The CDR3: CASSPIPGQGNTEAFF. CDR3 DNA sequence: TGTGCCAGTAGTCCCATCCCGGGACAGGGGAACACTGAAGCTTTCTTT.

This clonotype was recorded many times. The V call is TRBV6-5, the J call TRBJ2-1; D possibly corresponds to TRBD1 (5 bases). CDR1 MNHEY and CDR2 SVGAGI come from the germline V gene. The CDR3 has 17 residues. V was cut by 6 bases and J by 6 bases, with 24 bases left in between. CDR3 nucleotide sequence: TGTGCCAGCAGCCCCCATAAAACAGGCAAGCCTTTCAATGAGCAGTTCTTC. This translates into CASSPHKTGKPFNEQFF.